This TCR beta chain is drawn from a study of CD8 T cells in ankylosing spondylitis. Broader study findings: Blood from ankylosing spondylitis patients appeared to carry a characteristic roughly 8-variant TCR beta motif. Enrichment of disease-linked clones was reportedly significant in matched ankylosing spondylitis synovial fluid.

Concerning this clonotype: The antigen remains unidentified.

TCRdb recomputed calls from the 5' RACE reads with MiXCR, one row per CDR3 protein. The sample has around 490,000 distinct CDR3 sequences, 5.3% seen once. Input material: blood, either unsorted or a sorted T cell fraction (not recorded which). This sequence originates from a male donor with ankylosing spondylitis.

This CDR3 is CASSFSGGASYEQYF. The CDR3 nucleotides read TGTGCCAGCAGCTTCAGCGGGGGGGCTTCCTACGAGCAGTACTTC. This chain uses TRBV7-2 with TRBJ2-7; 10 bases align to TRBD2. Unmatched junction bases numbered 3, after V lost 3 bases and J lost 1 base. The CDR3 is 15 residues long. Germline lookup yields CDR1 SGHTA and CDR2 FQGNSA. Supplemented by reference TRBV7-2 and TRBJ2-7, the full variable domain reads GAGVSQSPSNKVTEKGKDVELRCDPISGHTALYWYRQSLGQGLEFLIYFQGNSAPDKSGLPSDRFSAERTGGSVSTLTIQRTQQEDSAVYLCASSFSGGASYEQYFGPGTRLTVT.